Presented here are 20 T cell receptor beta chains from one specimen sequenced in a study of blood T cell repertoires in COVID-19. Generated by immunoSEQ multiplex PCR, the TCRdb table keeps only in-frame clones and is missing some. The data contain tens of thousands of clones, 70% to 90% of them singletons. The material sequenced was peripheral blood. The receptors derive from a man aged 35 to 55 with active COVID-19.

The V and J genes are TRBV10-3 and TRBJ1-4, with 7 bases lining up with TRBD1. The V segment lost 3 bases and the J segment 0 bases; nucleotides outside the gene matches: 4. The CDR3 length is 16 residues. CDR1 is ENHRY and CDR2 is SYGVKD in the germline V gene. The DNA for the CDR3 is TGTGCCATCAGTGACCCCGGGACAGCAACTAATGAAAAACTGTTTTTT. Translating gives CAISDPGTATNEKLFF.

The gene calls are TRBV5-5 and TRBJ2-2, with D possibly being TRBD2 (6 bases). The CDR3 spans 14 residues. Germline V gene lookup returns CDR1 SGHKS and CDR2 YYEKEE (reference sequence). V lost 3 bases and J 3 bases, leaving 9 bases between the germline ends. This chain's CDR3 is CASSWGGDTGELFF. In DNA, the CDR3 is TGTGCCAGCAGCTGGGGCGGGGACACCGGGGAGCTGTTTTTT.

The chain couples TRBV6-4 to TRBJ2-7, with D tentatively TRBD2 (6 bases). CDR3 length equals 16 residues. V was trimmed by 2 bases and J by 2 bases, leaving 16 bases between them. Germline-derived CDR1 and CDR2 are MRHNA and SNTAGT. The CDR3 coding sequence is TGTGCCAGCAGTGACGACTATGGACTACCCACCTACGAGCAGTACTTC. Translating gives CASSDDYGLPTYEQYF.

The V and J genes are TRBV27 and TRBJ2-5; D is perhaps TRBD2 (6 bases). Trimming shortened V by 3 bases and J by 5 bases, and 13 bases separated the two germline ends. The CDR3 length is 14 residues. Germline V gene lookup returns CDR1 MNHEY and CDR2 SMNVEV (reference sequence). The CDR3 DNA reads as TGTGCCAGCAGTTTGATGGGCCGGGGGGAGACCCAGTACTTC. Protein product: CASSLMGRGETQYF.

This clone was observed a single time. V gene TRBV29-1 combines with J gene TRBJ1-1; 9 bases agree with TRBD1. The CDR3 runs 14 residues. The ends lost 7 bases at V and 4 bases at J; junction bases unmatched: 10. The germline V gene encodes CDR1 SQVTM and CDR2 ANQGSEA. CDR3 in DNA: TGCAGCGCCAACAGGGGGCTGGGGAGCACTGAAGCTTTCTTT. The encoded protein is CSANRGLGSTEAFF.

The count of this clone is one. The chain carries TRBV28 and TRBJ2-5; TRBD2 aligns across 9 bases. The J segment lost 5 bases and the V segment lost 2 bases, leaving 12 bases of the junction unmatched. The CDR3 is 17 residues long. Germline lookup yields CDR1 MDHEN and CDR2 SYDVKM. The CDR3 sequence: CASSLPGLAAPRETQYF. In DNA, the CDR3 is TGTGCCAGCAGTTTACCGGGACTAGCTGCTCCAAGGGAGACCCAGTACTTC.

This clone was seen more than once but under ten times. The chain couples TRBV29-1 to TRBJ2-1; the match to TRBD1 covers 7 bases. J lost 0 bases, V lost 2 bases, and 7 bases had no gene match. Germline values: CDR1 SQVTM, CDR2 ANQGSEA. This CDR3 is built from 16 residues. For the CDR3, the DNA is TGCAGCGTTGAACGAAAGGGACAGCTCTCCTACAATGAGCAGTTCTTC. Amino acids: CSVERKGQLSYNEQFF.

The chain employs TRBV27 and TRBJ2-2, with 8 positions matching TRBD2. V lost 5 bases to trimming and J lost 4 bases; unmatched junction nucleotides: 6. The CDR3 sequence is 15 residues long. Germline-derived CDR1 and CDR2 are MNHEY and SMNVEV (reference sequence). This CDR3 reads CASSPRAGATGELFF. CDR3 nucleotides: TGTGCCAGCAGTCCGAGAGCGGGAGCCACCGGGGAGCTGTTTTTT.

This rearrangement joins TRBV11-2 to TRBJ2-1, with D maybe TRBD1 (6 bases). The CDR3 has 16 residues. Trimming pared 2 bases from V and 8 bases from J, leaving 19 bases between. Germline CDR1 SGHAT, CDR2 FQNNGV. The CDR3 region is CASSLQGNPPRDEQFF. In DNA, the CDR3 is TGTGCCAGCAGCTTACAGGGGAACCCTCCACGCGATGAGCAGTTCTTC.

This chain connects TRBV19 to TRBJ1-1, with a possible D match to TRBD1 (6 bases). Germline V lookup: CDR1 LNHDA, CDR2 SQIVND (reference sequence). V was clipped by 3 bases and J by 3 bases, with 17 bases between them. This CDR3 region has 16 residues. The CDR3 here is CASSIGGGLGYTEAFF. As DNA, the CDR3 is TGTGCCAGTAGTATCGGGGGGGGCCTAGGGTACACTGAAGCTTTCTTT.

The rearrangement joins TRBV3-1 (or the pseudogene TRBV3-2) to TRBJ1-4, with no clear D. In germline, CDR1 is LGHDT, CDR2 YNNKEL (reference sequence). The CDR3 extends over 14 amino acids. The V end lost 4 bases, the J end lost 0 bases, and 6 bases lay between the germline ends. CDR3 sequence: CASSPTPTNEKLFF. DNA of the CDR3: TGTGCCAGCAGCCCGACTCCAACTAATGAAAAACTGTTTTTT.

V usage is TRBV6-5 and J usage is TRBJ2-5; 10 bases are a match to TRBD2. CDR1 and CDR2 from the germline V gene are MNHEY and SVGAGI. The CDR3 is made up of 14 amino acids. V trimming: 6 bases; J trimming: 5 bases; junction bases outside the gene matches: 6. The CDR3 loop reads CASSAGTSDETQYF. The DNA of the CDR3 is TGTGCCAGCAGCGCTGGGACTAGCGACGAGACCCAGTACTTC.

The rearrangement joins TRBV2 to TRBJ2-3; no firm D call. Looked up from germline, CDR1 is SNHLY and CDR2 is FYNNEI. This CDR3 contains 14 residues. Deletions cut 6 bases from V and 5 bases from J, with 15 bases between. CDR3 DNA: TGTGCCAGCAGGCCCGGAGTATTCGTAGATACGCAGTATTTT. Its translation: CASRPGVFVDTQYF.

This CDR3 is CASSLRAGSSYNEQFF. CDR3 DNA: TGTGCCAGCAGCTTAAGAGCGGGCAGCTCCTACAATGAGCAGTTCTTC. The chain has TRBV7-3 and TRBJ2-1; perhaps TRBD2 as D (6 bases). The V end was cut by 1 base, the J end by 0 bases, with 10 bases between. CDR1 and CDR2 from the germline V gene are SGHTA and FQGTGA. This CDR3 spans 16 amino acids.

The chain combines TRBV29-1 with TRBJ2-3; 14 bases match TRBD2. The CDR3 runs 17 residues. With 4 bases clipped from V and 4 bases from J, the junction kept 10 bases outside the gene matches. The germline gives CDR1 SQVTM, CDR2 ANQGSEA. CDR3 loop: CSVGGSGTSGSPDTQYF. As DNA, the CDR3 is TGCAGCGTTGGAGGCTCAGGGACTAGCGGGAGCCCAGATACGCAGTATTTT.

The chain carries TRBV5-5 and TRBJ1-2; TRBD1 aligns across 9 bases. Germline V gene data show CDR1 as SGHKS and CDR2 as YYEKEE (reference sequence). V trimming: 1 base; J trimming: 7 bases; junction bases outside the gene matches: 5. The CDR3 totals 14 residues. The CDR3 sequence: CASSLPGQGPGYTF. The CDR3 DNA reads TGTGCCAGCAGCTTGCCAGGACAGGGGCCTGGCTACACCTTC.

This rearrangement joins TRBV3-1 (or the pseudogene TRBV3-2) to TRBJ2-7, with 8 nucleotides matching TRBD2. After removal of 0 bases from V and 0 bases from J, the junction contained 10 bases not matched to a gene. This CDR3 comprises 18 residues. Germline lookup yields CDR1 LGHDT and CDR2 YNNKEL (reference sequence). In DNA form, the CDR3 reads TGTGCCAGCAGCCAAGAAGGTACAGCGGGAGACTCCTCCTACGAGCAGTACTTC. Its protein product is CASSQEGTAGDSSYEQYF.

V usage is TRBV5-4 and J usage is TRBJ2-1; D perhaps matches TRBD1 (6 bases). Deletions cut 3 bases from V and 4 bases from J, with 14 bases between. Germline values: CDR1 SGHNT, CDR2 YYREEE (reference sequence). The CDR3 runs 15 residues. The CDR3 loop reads CASSSDRSSYNEQFF. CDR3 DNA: TGTGCCAGCAGCTCTGACAGGTCAAGTTACAATGAGCAGTTCTTC.

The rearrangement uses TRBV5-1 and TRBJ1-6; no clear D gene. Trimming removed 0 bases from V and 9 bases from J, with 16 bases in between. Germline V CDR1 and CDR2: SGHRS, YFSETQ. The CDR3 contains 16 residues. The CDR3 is CASSLASGVVGSPLHF. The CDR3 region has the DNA TGCGCCAGCAGCTTGGCCAGCGGGGTTGTGGGTTCACCCCTCCACTTT. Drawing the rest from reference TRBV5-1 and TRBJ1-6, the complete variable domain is KAGVTQTPRYLIKTRGQQVTLSCSPISGHRSVSWYQQTPGQGLQFLFEYFSETQRNKGNFPGRFSGRQFSNSRSEMNVSTLELGDSALYLCASSLASGVVGSPLHFGNGTRLTVT.

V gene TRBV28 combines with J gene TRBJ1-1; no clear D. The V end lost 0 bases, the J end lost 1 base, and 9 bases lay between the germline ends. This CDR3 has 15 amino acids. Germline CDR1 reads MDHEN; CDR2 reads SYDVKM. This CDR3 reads CASSLWGRPNTEAFF. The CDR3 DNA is TGTGCCAGCAGTTTATGGGGCCGGCCGAACACTGAAGCTTTCTTT.